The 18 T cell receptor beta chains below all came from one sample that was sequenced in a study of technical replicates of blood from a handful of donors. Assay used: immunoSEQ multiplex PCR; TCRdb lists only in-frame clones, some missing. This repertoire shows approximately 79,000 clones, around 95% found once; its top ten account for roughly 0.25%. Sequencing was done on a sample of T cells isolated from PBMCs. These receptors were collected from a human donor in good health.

The CDR3 coding sequence is TGCAGCGTAGGTCGGACAGGGATGTCTGGGGCCAACGTCCTGACTTTC. It yields the protein CSVGRTGMSGANVLTF. The V call is TRBV29-1, the J call TRBJ2-6; 8 nucleotides agree with TRBD1. V lost 6 bases, J lost 1 base, and 8 bases stayed unmatched. This CDR3 spans 16 amino acids. Germline CDR1 reads SQVTM; CDR2 reads ANQGSEA.

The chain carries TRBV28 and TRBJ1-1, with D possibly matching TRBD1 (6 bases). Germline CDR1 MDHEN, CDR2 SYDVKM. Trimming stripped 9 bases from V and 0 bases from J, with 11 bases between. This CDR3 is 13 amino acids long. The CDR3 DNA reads TGTGCCAGTCGGGGGGCCATGAACACTGAAGCTTTCTTT. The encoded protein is CASRGAMNTEAFF.

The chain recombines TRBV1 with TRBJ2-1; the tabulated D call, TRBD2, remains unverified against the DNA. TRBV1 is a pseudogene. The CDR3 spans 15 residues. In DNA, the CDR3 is TGCACCAGCAGCCAGGGACTACCATCCTACAATGAGCAGTTCTTC. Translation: CTSSQGLPSYNEQFF.

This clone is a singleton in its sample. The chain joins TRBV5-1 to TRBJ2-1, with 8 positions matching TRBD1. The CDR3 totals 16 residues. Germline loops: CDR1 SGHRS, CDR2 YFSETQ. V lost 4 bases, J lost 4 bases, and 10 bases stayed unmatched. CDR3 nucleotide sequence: TGCGCCAGCAGCGCATTCCCCGGACAGGGTTACAATGAGCAGTTCTTC. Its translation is CASSAFPGQGYNEQFF.

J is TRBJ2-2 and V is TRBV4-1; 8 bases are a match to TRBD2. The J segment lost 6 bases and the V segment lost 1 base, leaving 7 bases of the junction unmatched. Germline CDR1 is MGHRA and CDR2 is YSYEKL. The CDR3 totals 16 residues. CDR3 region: CASSQVGGGPAGELFF. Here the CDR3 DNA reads TGCGCCAGCAGCCAAGTAGGCGGGGGGCCGGCCGGGGAGCTGTTTTTT.

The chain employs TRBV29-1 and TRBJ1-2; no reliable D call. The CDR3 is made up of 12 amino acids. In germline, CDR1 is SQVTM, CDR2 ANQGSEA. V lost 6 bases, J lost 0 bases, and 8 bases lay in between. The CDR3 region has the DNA TGCAGCGTCCCCTATTCTAACTATGGCTACACCTTC. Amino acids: CSVPYSNYGYTF.

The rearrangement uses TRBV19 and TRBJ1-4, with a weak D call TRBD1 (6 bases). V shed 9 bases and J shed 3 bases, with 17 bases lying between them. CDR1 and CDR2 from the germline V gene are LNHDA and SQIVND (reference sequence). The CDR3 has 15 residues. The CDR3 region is CASTNGGASNEKLFF. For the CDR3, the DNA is TGTGCCAGCACCAATGGGGGGGCCTCTAATGAAAAACTGTTTTTT.

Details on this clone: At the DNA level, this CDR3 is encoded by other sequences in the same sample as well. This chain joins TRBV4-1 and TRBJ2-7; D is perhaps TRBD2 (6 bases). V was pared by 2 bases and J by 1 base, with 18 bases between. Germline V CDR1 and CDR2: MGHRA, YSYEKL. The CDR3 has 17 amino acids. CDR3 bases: TGCGCCAGCAGCCAAATAAGATTAGCGGTATCGTCCTACGAGCAGTACTTC. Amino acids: CASSQIRLAVSSYEQYF.

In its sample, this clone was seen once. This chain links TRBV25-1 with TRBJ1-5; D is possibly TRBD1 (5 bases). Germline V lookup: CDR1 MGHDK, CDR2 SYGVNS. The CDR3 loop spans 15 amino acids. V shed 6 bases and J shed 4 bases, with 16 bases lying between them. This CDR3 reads CASRGGVGGNQPQHF. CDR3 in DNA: TGTGCCAGCAGGGGGGGGGTAGGTGGAAATCAGCCCCAGCATTTT.

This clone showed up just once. The CDR3 nucleotides read TGTGCCAGCAGTGAAGTAGCGGGATTGATGGATACGCAGTATTTT. Protein product: CASSEVAGLMDTQYF. The rearrangement links TRBV6-1 to TRBJ2-3, with 8 bases identical to TRBD2. Trimming took 1 base from V and 6 from J; bases not matched to a gene: 6. CDR1 and CDR2 (germline): MNHNS, SASEGT. The CDR3 has 15 amino acids.

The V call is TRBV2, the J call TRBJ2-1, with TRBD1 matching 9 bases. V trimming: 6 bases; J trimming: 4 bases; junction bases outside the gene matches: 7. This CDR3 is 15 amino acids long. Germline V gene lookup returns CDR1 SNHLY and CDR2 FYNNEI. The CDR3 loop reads CASRGDRDYYNEQFF. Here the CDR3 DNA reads TGTGCCAGCAGGGGGGACAGGGACTATTACAATGAGCAGTTCTTC.

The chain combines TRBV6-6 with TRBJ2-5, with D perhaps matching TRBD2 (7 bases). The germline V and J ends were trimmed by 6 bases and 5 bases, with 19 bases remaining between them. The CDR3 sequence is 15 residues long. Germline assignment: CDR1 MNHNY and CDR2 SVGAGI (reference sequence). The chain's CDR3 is CASSFQGGAVETQYF. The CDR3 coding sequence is TGTGCCAGCAGCTTCCAAGGGGGGGCCGTCGAGACCCAGTACTTC.

This CDR3 is CASSQADTLYEQYF. CDR3 in DNA: TGCGCCAGCAGCCAAGCCGACACCTTATACGAGCAGTACTTC. The rearrangement joins TRBV4-1 to TRBJ2-7; D is unclear. The V gene's germline CDR1 is MGHRA and CDR2 YSYEKL. This CDR3 contains 14 residues. Trimming cost V 1 base and J 4 bases, with 11 bases left between them.

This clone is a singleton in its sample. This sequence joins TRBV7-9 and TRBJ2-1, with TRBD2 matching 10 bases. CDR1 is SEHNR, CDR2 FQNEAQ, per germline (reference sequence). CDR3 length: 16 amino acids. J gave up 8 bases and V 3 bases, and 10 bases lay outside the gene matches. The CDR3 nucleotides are TGTGCCAGCAGCTTTCCTCTAGCGGGGGTTGGGTATGAGCAGTTCTTC. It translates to CASSFPLAGVGYEQFF.

CDR3 DNA: TGTGCCAGCAGTGAGCGCTCCTACGAGCAGTACTTC. Translation: CASSERSYEQYF. The chain carries TRBV25-1 and TRBJ2-7; D call uncertain. The V and J ends lost 3 bases and 0 bases respectively, with 3 bases between them. The CDR3 totals 12 residues. CDR1 is MGHDK and CDR2 is SYGVNS in the germline V gene.

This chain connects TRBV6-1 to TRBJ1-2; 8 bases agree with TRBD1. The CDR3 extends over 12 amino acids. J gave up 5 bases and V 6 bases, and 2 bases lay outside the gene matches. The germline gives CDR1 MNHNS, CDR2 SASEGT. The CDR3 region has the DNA TGTGCCAGCAGGGGACAGGCATATGGCTACACCTTC. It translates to CASRGQAYGYTF.

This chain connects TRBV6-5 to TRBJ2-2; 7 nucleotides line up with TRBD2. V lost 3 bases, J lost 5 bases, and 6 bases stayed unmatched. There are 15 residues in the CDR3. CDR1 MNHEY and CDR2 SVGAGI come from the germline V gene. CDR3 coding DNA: TGTGCCAGCAGTTATGTGGGGGGGAATACCGGGGAGCTGTTTTTT. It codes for CASSYVGGNTGELFF.

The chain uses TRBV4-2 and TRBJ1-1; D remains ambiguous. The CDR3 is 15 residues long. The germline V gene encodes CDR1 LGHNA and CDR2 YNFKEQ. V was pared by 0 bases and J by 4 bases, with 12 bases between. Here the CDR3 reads CASSQDIRLGTEAFF. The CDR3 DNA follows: TGTGCCAGCAGCCAAGATATCAGGTTGGGCACTGAAGCTTTCTTT.